These T cell receptor beta chains were read from a single sample in a study of prognosis after radiotherapy for stage I lung cancer. TCRdb redid the calling of the multiplex PCR reads with MiXCR, one entry per CDR3 protein. This table has around 27,000 distinct CDR3 sequences, roughly 31% appearing once. Sequencing was performed on PBMCs, taken before or after stereotactic body radiation therapy (not recorded which). All receptors derive from a donor of 50 years or more with non-small cell lung cancer. Both conserved end residues are part of each CDR3. A D gene is named only where the DNA matches it firmly. Some rows mark clone size as missing; the rest say once, few, many or name a class of expanded clone.

D gene | J gene | clone size | V gene | CDR3 DNA | CDR3 protein
- | TRBJ2-6 | - | TRBV6-1 | TGTGCCAGCATCCCTTGGGTGGGCAGTACTTCTTGGGCCAACGTCCTGACTTTC | CASIPWVGSTSWANVLTF
- | TRBJ2-2 | many | TRBV6-2/TRBV6-3 | TGTGCCAGCAGTTTAAAACCATCCCGTTTAGGTAACACCGGGGAGCTGTTTTTT | CASSLKPSRLGNTGELFF
TRBD1 | TRBJ2-7 | medium-sized | TRBV11-3 | TGTGCCAGCAGCACCCGGGACAGCCCTTACGAGCAGTACTTC | CASSTRDSPYEQYF
- | TRBJ2-7 | many | TRBV30 | TGTGCCTGGAGTGTAGGGGGGGCCCCCTACGAGCAGTACTTC | CAWSVGGAPYEQYF
TRBD1 | TRBJ2-5 | - | TRBV9 | TGTGCCAGCAGCAATGACAGGGGCTACCAAGAGACCCAGTACTTC | CASSNDRGYQETQYF
- | TRBJ1-6 | - | TRBV28 | TGTGCCAGCAGTTTACAGAGCTCCTATAATTCACCCCTCCACTTT | CASSLQSSYNSPLHF
- | TRBJ2-1 | many | TRBV19 | TGTGCCAGTAGTAATTCAGGGGGGGCCAATGAGCAGTTCTTC | CASSNSGGANEQFF
TRBD1 | TRBJ2-1 | many | TRBV7-9 | TGTGCCAGCAGCTACCCGGGACAGGGGGCTAGTGAGCAGTTCTTC | CASSYPGQGASEQFF
- | TRBJ2-1 | - | TRBV4-2 | TGTGCCAGCAGCCAAGATCGCCAGGGGAGCCACAATGAGCAGTTCTTC | CASSQDRQGSHNEQFF
- | TRBJ2-1 | medium-sized | TRBV7-9 | TGTGCCAGCAGCTTTGGGGCAGGGTTCGATGAGCAGTTCTTC | CASSFGAGFDEQFF
- | TRBJ2-7 | many | TRBV4-1 | TGCGCCAGCAGCCAAGTGCAGGAACTCGTATACGAGCAGTACTTC | CASSQVQELVYEQYF
TRBD1 | TRBJ2-2 | many | TRBV6-1 | TGTGCCAGCAGAACGACAGGGGGGATCACCGGGGAGCTGTTTTTT | CASRTTGGITGELFF
- | TRBJ1-5 | - | TRBV28 | TGTGCCAGCTTGGGTTTCGATATCAACCAGCCCCAGCATTTT | CASLGFDINQPQHF
- | TRBJ1-5 | many | TRBV7-2 | TGTGCCAGCAGCTTTTTGAATCAGCCCCAGCATTTT | CASSFLNQPQHF
TRBD1 | TRBJ1-6 | - | TRBV6-2/TRBV6-3 | TGTGCCAGCAGTGAACCGGGGGACAGGAGGCTTAATTCACCCCTCCACTTT | CASSEPGDRRLNSPLHF
TRBD1 | TRBJ1-1 | many | TRBV7-8 | TGTGCCAGCAGCCCCCGACAGGGGGCGAACACTGAAGCTTTCTTT | CASSPRQGANTEAFF
- | TRBJ2-1 | many | TRBV6-4 | TGTGCCGGAATAACATACGAGGGACCGGGATGGGGGCGGAATGAGCAGTTCTTC | CAGITYEGPGWGRNEQFF
- | TRBJ1-1 | many | TRBV6-1 | TGTGCCAGCGAAAGCTATTCGAGGGGGAACACTGAAGCTTTCTTT | CASESYSRGNTEAFF
TRBD2 | TRBJ2-3 | many | TRBV5-4 | TGTGCCAGCAGCTCGGGACTAGAAGCTTCAGATACGCAGTATTTT | CASSSGLEASDTQYF
- | TRBJ2-1 | - | TRBV3-1 | TGTGCCAGCAGCCAAGAGTCCACAAGTTTGATTAGCAATGAGCAGTTCTTC | CASSQESTSLISNEQFF
TRBD2 | TRBJ2-3 | few | TRBV14 | TGTGCCAGCAGCCTCCTGGGCCTAGCGGCCTCAGATACGCAGTATTTT | CASSLLGLAASDTQYF
TRBD1 | TRBJ1-2 | many | TRBV27 | TGTGCCAGCAGTTTATCTAGGGGGCGTATGGGCTACACCTTC | CASSLSRGRMGYTF
- | TRBJ1-6 | medium-sized | TRBV20-1 | TGCAGTGCTAGATTGGGGCAGGGAGGAAATTCACCCCTCCACTTT | CSARLGQGGNSPLHF
TRBD1 | TRBJ2-7 | many | TRBV6-1 | TGTGCCAGCATCGCCGGGACAGGGAATCGCTACGAGCAGTACTTC | CASIAGTGNRYEQYF
- | TRBJ2-3 | many | TRBV3-1 | TGTGCCAGCACCTCAGACGGAGATACGCAGTATTTT | CASTSDGDTQYF
- | TRBJ2-4 | - | TRBV29-1 | TGCAGCGTTTTGCTTAACAAAAACATTCAGTACTTC | CSVLLNKNIQYF
- | TRBJ2-1 | many | TRBV20-1 | TGCAGTGCTATGGAGGTTGTGATCAATGAGCAGTTCTTC | CSAMEVVINEQFF
- | TRBJ2-2 | many | TRBV5-1 | TGCGCCAGCAGCCCCAACCAGGGGTACACCGGGGAGCTGTTTTTT | CASSPNQGYTGELFF
TRBD1 | TRBJ1-2 | - | TRBV28 | TGTGCCAGCCGCTCCCAGGGGGGGCATGCGCAGACCTTC | CASRSQGGHAQTF
- | TRBJ2-7 | many | TRBV28 | TGTGCCAGCAGTCCCGGGACTACAGGGCACTACGAGCAGTACTTC | CASSPGTTGHYEQYF
- | TRBJ1-2 | many | TRBV7-8 | TGTGCCAGCAGCTTAGCGTCGGTACGGCAGATCTATGGCTACACCTTC | CASSLASVRQIYGYTF
- | TRBJ1-2 | - | TRBV7-9 | TGTGCCAGCAGCTTAGGAGAAGAGTATGGCTACACCTTC | CASSLGEEYGYTF
- | TRBJ2-5 | many | TRBV7-9 | TGTGCCAGCAGCTTAAGGGGCCAAGAGACCCAGTACTTC | CASSLRGQETQYF
- | TRBJ1-1 | many | TRBV11-3 | TGTGCCAGCAGCTCTAACTTGAACACTGAAGCTTTCTTT | CASSSNLNTEAFF